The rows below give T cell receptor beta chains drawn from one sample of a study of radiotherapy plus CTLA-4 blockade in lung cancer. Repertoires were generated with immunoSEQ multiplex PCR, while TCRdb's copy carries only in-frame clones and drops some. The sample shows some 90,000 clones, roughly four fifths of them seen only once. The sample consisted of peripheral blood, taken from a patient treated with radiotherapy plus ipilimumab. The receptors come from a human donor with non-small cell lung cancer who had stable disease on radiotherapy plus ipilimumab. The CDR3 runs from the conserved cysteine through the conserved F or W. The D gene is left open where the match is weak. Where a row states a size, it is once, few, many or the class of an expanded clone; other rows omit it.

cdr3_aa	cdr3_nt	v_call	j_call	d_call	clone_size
CASSLSPGLGYEQYF	TGTGCCAGCAGTTTATCACCCGGCCTGGGCTACGAGCAGTACTTC	TRBV27	TRBJ2-7	NA	NA
CAISEGTGELFF	TGTGCCATCAGTGAGGGGACCGGGGAGCTGTTTTTT	TRBV10-3	TRBJ2-2	NA	NA
CASSGSPLYEQYF	TGTGCCAGCAGTGGCTCCCCGCTCTACGAGCAGTACTTC	TRBV6-5	TRBJ2-7	NA	NA
CSGTGTGGDEQYF	TGCAGCGGAACCGGGACAGGGGGCGACGAGCAGTACTTC	TRBV29-1	TRBJ2-7	TRBD1	NA
CASSAVFTGELFF	TGTGCCAGCAGCGCGGTCTTCACCGGGGAGCTGTTTTTT	TRBV9	TRBJ2-2	NA	NA
CASRRGRTGERYEQYF	TGTGCCAGCAGACGGGGGCGGACAGGGGAGCGTTACGAGCAGTACTTC	TRBV28	TRBJ2-7	TRBD1	NA
CASSDYSGSQTQYF	TGTGCCAGCAGCGATTACTCAGGGAGCCAGACCCAGTACTTC	TRBV9	TRBJ2-5	NA	NA
CASSLMGRGGSPLHF	TGTGCCAGCAGCTTAATGGGCAGGGGAGGTTCACCCCTCCACTTT	TRBV7-3	TRBJ1-6	NA	NA
CASSPQGIGYNEQFF	TGTGCCAGCAGCCCTCAGGGCATAGGGTACAATGAGCAGTTCTTC	TRBV5-6	TRBJ2-1	NA	few
CASSLENREKLFF	TGCGCCAGCAGCTTGGAGAACCGGGAAAAACTGTTTTTT	TRBV5-1	TRBJ1-4	NA	NA
CARSRGTGGYSNQPQHF	TGTGCCAGAAGCCGCGGGACAGGGGGTTATAGCAATCAGCCCCAGCATTTT	TRBV5-3	TRBJ1-5	TRBD1	NA
CASSQDRQGAFF	TGCGCCAGCAGCCAAGATCGACAGGGCGCTTTCTTT	TRBV4-1	TRBJ1-1	TRBD1	few
CASSLTQGTEKLFF	TGTGCCAGCAGCTTGACCCAGGGGACGGAAAAACTGTTTTTT	TRBV7-9	TRBJ1-4	NA	once
CASSLGTGRERTEAFF	TGTGCCAGCAGCTTAGGGACAGGGAGGGAGCGGACTGAAGCTTTCTTT	TRBV7-2	TRBJ1-1	TRBD1	NA
CASSRRGGQGLYEQYF	TGTGCCAGTAGTAGGAGGGGCGGACAGGGACTCTACGAGCAGTACTTC	TRBV19	TRBJ2-7	TRBD1	NA
CASGGTSYGYTF	TGTGCCAGCGGAGGGACCTCCTATGGCTACACCTTC	TRBV6-1	TRBJ1-2	NA	once
CASSPEAFTDTQYF	TGTGCCAGCAGCCCTGAAGCGTTCACAGATACGCAGTATTTT	TRBV5-4	TRBJ2-3	NA	once
CAWSGGQGQETQYF	TGTGCCTGGAGCGGTGGACAGGGGCAAGAGACCCAGTACTTC	TRBV30	TRBJ2-5	TRBD1	NA
CASSGPGLAVEQFF	TGTGCCAGCAGCGGTCCGGGACTAGCGGTTGAGCAGTTCTTC	TRBV9	TRBJ2-1	TRBD2	NA
CASSVGQGMGEQYF	TGTGCCAGCAGCGTAGGACAGGGAATGGGGGAGCAGTACTTC	TRBV9	TRBJ2-7	TRBD1	few
CASREFGQGGSQPQHF	TGTGCCAGTAGGGAATTCGGGCAGGGGGGATCTCAGCCCCAGCATTTT	TRBV19	TRBJ1-5	TRBD1	NA
CASSPPGGSTDTQYF	TGTGCCAGCAGCCCTCCAGGGGGCAGCACAGATACGCAGTATTTT	TRBV4-2	TRBJ2-3	TRBD1	NA
CASSETLSPGTPEQYF	TGTGCCAGCAGTGAAACCCTCTCTCCAGGGACCCCCGAGCAGTACTTC	TRBV6-1	TRBJ2-7	NA	NA
CASTFGTGNTEAFF	TGTGCCAGCACCTTCGGGACAGGGAACACTGAAGCTTTCTTT	TRBV5-4	TRBJ1-1	TRBD1	NA
CASRTSGGDNEQFF	TGTGCCAGCAGAACTAGCGGGGGTGACAATGAGCAGTTCTTC	TRBV6-6	TRBJ2-1	TRBD2	NA
CASSGGRSTNEKLFF	TGTGCCAGCAGTGGGGGGCGTTCAACTAATGAAAAACTGTTTTTT	TRBV6-1	TRBJ1-4	NA	NA
CASSSGQGITDTQYF	TGCGCCAGCAGCTCCGGACAGGGGATCACAGATACGCAGTATTTT	TRBV5-1	TRBJ2-3	TRBD1	NA